This T cell receptor (beta chain) emerged from a study of blood T cell repertoires in COVID-19. Study summary: Sample material is recorded as cDNA or gDNA derived from T cells, B-cell-depleted T cells, or PBMCs.

Germline CDR1 and CDR2: MNHEY and SMNVEV (reference sequence). The trim removed 0 bases at V and 3 bases at J, leaving 7 bases unmatched. The CDR3 totals 16 residues. Study processing details: How many nucleated cells were present was estimated from reference gene primer amplification. Assay used: immunoSEQ multiplex PCR; TCRdb lists only in-frame clones, some missing. That table is the source of V, J and clone size, and D and trimming were worked out from the DNA. The sample shows a few hundred thousand clones, around 86% of them seen only once. This clone was seen once. This sample also contains other DNA sequences that code for the same CDR3. Participants, 18 to 89 years old, spanned fewer than 30 US areas. Resolution of symptoms, clearance, or two negative PCRs was present in recovered Cohort 3 donors.

The rearrangement links TRBV27 to TRBJ2-7, with 8 bases matching TRBD1. The TCR originated in a man aged 25-45 years who had recovered from COVID-19. What was sequenced was PBMCs or T cells enriched from blood (not recorded which). CDR3 protein: CASSLSPRTGHYEQYF. Here the CDR3 DNA reads TGTGCCAGCAGTTTATCCCCCCGGACAGGGCACTACGAGCAGTACTTC.